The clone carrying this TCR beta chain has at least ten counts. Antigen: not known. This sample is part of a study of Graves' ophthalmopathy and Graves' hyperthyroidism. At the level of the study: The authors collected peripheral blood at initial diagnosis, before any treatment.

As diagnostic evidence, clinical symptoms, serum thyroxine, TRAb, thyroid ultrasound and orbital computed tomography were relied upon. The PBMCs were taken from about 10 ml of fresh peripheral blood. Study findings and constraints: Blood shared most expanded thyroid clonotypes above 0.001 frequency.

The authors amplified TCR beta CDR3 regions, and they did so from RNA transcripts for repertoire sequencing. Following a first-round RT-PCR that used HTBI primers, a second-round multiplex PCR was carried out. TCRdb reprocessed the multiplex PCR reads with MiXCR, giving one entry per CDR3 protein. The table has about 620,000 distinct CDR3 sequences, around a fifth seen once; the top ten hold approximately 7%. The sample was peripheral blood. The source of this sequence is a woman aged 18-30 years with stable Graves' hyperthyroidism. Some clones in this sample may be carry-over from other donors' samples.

CDR3 sequence (DNA): TGTGCCAGCAGTTACTCGATCGGTACCGGCCGGAGGACCGGGAGTTCACCCCTCCACTTT. Its translation: CASSYSIGTGRRTGSSPLHF. J is TRBJ1-6 and V is TRBV6-5; D gene unclear. Looked up from germline, CDR1 is MNHEY and CDR2 is SVGAGI. Trimming removed 0 bases at V and 9 bases at J, with 27 bases between. The CDR3 is 20 residues long.